The 7 T cell receptor beta chains given below trace back to one sample, sequenced in a study of blood T cell repertoires in COVID-19. Repertoires were generated with immunoSEQ multiplex PCR, while TCRdb's copy carries only in-frame clones and drops some. The sample has around 400,000 clones, roughly nine tenths seen once; the top ten hold over 0.7%. The specimen sequenced was PBMCs or T cells enriched from blood (not recorded which). All receptors come from a middle-aged woman who had been exposed to COVID-19.

V and J are TRBV28 and TRBJ2-3; the match to TRBD2 covers 11 bases. Germline V gene lookup returns CDR1 MDHEN and CDR2 SYDVKM. The CDR3 contains 19 residues. V was pared by 4 bases and J by 0 bases, with 12 bases of the junction left unmatched. The CDR3 DNA reads TGTGCCAGCAGTTCCCTACCGCCGGGACTAGCGGAGAGCACAGATACGCAGTATTTT. This sequence encodes CASSSLPPGLAESTDTQYF.

The gene calls are TRBV6-2 or TRBV6-3 and TRBJ2-7; D possibly corresponds to TRBD1 (6 bases). CDR1 and CDR2 from the germline V gene are MNHEY and SVGEGT. The V gene lost 2 bases and the J gene lost 3 bases, with 14 bases spanning the gap. There are 15 residues in the CDR3. In DNA form, the CDR3 reads TGTGCCAGCAGTTACGTCTTCGGACAGCTCTACGAGCAGTACTTC. As protein: CASSYVFGQLYEQYF.

To note about this clone: Other DNA sequences from this sample encode an identical CDR3 as well. This chain uses TRBV7-9 with TRBJ2-7; D not resolved. The CDR3 is 12 residues long. The germline V and J ends were trimmed by 5 bases and 0 bases, with 5 bases remaining between them. Germline-derived CDR1 and CDR2 are SEHNR and FQNEAQ (reference sequence). CDR3 protein: CASSPSSYEQYF. In DNA, the CDR3 is TGTGCCAGCAGCCCGAGCTCCTACGAGCAGTACTTC.

The CDR3 DNA reads TGTGCCAGCACCTCTGGACAAGCTCTTACACACGAGCAGTACTTC. Residues: CASTSGQALTHEQYF. The chain couples TRBV14 to TRBJ2-7, with D possibly TRBD1 on 5 matching bases. The CDR3 spans 15 residues. V dropped 7 bases and J dropped 5 bases, with 21 bases sitting between them. CDR1 and CDR2 (germline): SGHDN, FVKESK.

The chain uses TRBV2 and TRBJ2-3, with TRBD2 identical over 8 bases. This CDR3 is built from 13 residues. Trimming took 5 bases from V and 7 from J; bases not matched to a gene: 5. From germline, CDR1 is SNHLY and CDR2 FYNNEI. The CDR3 loop reads CASSWTSTNTQYF. CDR3 bases: TGTGCCAGCAGTTGGACTAGCACGAATACGCAGTATTTT. Combining the CDR3 with reference TRBV2 and TRBJ2-3 gives the whole variable domain EPEVTQTPSHQVTQMGQEVILRCVPISNHLYFYWYRQILGQKVEFLVSFYNNEISEKSEIFDDQFSVERPDGSNFTLKIRSTKLEDSAMYFCASSWTSTNTQYFGPGTRLTVL.

Here the CDR3 DNA reads TGTGCCAGCAGCCCGTCAGCAGGGACTGGAAACACCATATATTTT. It encodes CASSPSAGTGNTIYF. V gene TRBV7-6 combines with J gene TRBJ1-3; D may be TRBD1 (5 bases). The CDR3 consists of 15 residues. The V end lost 5 bases, the J end lost 2 bases, and 13 bases lay between the germline ends. CDR1 SGHVS and CDR2 FNYEAQ come from the germline V gene.

This chain connects TRBV12-3 or TRBV12-4 to TRBJ2-3, with D possibly being TRBD1 (5 bases). The CDR3 sequence is 13 residues long. V dropped 6 bases and J dropped 10 bases, with 17 bases sitting between them. In nucleotides, the CDR3 is TGTGCCAGCAGACCCCCGACAGAAGAGGCGCAGTATTTT. Protein: CASRPPTEEAQYF.